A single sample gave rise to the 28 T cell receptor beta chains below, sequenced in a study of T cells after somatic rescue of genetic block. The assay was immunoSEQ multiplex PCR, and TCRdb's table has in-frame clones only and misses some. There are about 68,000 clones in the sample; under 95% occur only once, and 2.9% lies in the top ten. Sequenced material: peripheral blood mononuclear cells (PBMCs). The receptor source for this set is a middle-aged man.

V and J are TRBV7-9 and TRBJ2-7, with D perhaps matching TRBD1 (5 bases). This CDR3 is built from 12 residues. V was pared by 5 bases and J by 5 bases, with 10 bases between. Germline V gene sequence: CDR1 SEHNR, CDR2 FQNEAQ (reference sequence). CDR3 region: CASSLLGDEQYF. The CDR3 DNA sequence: TGTGCCAGCAGCCTCTTAGGGGACGAGCAGTACTTC.

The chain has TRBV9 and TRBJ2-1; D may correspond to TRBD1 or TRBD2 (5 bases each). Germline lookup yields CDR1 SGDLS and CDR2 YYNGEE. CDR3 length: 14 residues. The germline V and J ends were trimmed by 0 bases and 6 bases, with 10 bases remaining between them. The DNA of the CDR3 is TGTGCCAGCAGCGTAGGCGAGGGGTTCAATGAGCAGTTCTTC. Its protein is CASSVGEGFNEQFF.

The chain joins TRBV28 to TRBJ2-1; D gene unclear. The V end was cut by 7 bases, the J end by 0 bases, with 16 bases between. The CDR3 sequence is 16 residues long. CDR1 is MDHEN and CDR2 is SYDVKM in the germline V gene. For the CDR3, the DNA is TGTGCCAGCACCCATGGAGCCGGCCGCTCCTACAATGAGCAGTTCTTC. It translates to CASTHGAGRSYNEQFF.

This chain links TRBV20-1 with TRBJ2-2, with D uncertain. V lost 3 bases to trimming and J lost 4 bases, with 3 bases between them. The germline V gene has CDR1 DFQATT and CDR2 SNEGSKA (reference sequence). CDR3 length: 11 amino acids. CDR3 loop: CSARVTGELFF. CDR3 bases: TGCAGTGCTAGGGTCACCGGGGAGCTGTTTTTT.

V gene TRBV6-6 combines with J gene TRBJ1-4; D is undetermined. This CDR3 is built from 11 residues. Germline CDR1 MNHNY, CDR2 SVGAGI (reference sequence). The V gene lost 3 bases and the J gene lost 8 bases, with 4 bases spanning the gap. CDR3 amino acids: CASSYGEKLFF. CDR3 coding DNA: TGTGCCAGCAGTTATGGGGAAAAACTGTTTTTT.

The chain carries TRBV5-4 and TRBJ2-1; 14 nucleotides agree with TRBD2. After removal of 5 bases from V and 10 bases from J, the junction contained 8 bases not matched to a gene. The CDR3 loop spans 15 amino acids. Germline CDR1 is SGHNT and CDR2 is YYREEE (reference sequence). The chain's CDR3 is CASSSGLAGVGEQFF. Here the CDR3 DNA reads TGTGCCAGCAGTTCGGGACTAGCGGGAGTCGGCGAGCAGTTCTTC.

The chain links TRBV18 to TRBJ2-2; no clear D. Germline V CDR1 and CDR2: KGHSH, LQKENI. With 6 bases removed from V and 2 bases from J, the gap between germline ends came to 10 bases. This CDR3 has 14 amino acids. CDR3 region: CASSREANTGELFF. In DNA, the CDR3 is TGTGCCAGCTCTAGGGAAGCAAACACCGGGGAGCTGTTTTTT.

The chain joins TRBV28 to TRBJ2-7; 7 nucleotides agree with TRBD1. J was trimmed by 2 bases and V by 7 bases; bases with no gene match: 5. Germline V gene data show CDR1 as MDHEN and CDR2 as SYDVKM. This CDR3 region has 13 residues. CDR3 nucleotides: TGTGCCAGCACCCCCACAGGGGCCTACGAGCAGTACTTC. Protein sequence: CASTPTGAYEQYF.

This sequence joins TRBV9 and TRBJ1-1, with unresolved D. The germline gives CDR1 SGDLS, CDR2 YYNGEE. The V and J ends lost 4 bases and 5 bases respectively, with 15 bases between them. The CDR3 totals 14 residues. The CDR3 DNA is TGTGCCAGCAGCCTCTTCCCGGTCGGAACTGAAGCTTTCTTT. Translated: CASSLFPVGTEAFF.

The CDR3, as DNA: TGTGCCAGTACCCCCGCCGGCGGGATCTACGAGCAGTACTTC. It translates to CASTPAGGIYEQYF. This chain connects TRBV19 to TRBJ2-7, with D possibly being TRBD2 (6 bases). Trimming removed 7 bases from V and 3 bases from J, with 16 bases in between. The CDR3 has 14 residues. Germline CDR1 LNHDA, CDR2 SQIVND (reference sequence).

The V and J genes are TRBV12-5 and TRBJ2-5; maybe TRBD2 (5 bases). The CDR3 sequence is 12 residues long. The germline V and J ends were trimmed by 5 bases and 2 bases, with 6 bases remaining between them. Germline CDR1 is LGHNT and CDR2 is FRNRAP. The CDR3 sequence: CASGPGQETQYF. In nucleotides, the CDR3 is TGTGCTAGTGGTCCGGGACAAGAGACCCAGTACTTC.

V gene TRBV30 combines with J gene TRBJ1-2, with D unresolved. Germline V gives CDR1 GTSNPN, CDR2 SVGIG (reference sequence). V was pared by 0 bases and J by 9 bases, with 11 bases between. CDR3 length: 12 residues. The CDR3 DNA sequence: TGTGCCTGGAGTGTGGGTTTGCGGCGCTACACCTTC. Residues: CAWSVGLRRYTF. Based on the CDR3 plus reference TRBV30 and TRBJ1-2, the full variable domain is SQTIHQWPATLVQPVGSPLSLECTVEGTSNPNLYWYRQAAGRGLQLLFYSVGIGQISSEVPQNLSASRPQDRQFILSSKKLLLSDSGFYLCAWSVGLRRYTFGSGTRLTVV.

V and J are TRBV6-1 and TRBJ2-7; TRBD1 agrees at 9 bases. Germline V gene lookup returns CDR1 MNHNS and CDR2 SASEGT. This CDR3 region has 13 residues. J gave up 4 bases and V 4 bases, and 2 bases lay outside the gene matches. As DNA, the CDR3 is TGTGCCAGCAGTGCCGGGACAGGGTACGAGCAGTACTTC. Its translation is CASSAGTGYEQYF.

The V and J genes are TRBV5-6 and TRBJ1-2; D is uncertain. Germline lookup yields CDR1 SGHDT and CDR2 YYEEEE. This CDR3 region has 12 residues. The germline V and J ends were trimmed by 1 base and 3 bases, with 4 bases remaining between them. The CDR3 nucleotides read TGTGCCAGCAGCTTGACGGACTATGGCTACACCTTC. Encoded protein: CASSLTDYGYTF. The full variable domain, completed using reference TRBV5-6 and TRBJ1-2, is DAGVTQSPTHLIKTRGQQVTLRCSPKSGHDTVSWYQQALGQGPQFIFQYYEEEERQRGNFPDRFSGHQFPNYSSELNVNALLLGDSALYLCASSLTDYGYTFGSGTRLTVV.

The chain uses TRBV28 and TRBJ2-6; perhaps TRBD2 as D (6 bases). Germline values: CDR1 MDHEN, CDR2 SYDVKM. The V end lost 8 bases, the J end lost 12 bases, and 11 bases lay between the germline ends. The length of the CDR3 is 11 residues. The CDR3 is CASGTRGVLTF. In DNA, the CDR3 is TGTGCCAGCGGGACTCGCGGCGTCCTGACTTTC. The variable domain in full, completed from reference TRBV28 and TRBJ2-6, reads DVKVTQSSRYLVKRTGEKVFLECVQDMDHENMFWYRQDPGLGLRLIYFSYDVKMKEKGDIPEGYSVSREKKERFSLILESASTNQTSMYLCASGTRGVLTFGAGSRLTVL.

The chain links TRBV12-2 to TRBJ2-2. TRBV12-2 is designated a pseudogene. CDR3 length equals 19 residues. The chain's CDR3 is CASRSRDSNGLGNTGELFF. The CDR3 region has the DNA TGTGCAAGTCGCTCTAGGGACAGCAATGGACTAGGGAACACCGGGGAGCTGTTTTTT.

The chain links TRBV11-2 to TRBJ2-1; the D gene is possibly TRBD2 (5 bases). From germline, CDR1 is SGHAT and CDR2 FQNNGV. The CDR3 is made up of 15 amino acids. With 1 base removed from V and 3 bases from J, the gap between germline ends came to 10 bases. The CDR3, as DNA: TGTGCCAGCAGCTTAGTGGCTAGCCGCTACAATGAGCAGTTCTTC. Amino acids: CASSLVASRYNEQFF.

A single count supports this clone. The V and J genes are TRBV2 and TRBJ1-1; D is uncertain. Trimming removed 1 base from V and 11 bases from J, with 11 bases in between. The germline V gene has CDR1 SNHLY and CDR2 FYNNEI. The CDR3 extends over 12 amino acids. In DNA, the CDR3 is TGTGCCAGCAGTGAAGTAGGTTGGGAGGCTTTCTTT. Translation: CASSEVGWEAFF.

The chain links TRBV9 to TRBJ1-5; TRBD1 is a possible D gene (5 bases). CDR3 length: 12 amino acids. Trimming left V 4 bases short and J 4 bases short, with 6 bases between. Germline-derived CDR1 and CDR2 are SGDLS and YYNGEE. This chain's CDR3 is CASSKGNQPQHF. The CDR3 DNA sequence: TGTGCCAGCAGCAAGGGGAATCAGCCCCAGCATTTT.

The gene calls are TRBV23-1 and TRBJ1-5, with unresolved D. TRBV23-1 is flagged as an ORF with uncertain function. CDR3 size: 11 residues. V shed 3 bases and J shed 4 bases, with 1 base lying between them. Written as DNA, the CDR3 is TGCGCCAGCAGTCATAATCAGCCCCAGCATTTT. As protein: CASSHNQPQHF.

CDR3 in amino acids: CASSPRRALQNTGELFF. The CDR3 coding sequence is TGTGCCAGCTCACCTCGGCGCGCTCTACAGAACACCGGGGAGCTGTTTTTT. The chain is built from TRBV18 and TRBJ2-2, with D uncertain. V lost 3 bases to trimming and J lost 1 base, with 15 bases between them. Germline V gene sequence: CDR1 KGHSH, CDR2 LQKENI. The CDR3 is made up of 17 amino acids.

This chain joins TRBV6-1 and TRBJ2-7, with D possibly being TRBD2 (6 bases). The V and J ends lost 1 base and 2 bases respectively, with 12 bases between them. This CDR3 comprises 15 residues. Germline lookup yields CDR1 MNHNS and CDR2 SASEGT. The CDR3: CASSEDGSGPYEQYF. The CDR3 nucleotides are TGTGCCAGCAGTGAAGACGGGAGCGGTCCCTACGAGCAGTACTTC.

Here the CDR3 reads CASSLYFGPYEQYF. The CDR3 coding sequence is TGTGCCAGCAGCTTATATTTCGGTCCCTACGAGCAGTACTTC. V is TRBV7-2 and J is TRBJ2-7; the D is unclear. The length of the CDR3 is 14 residues. Deletions cut 2 bases from V and 2 bases from J, with 10 bases between. Looked up from germline, CDR1 is SGHTA and CDR2 is FQGNSA.

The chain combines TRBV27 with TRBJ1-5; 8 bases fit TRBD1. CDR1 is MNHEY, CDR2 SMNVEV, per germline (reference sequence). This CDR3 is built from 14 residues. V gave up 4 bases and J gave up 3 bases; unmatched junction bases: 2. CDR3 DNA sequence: TGTGCCAGCAGTTGGACAGGGCCCAATCAGCCCCAGCATTTT. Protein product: CASSWTGPNQPQHF.

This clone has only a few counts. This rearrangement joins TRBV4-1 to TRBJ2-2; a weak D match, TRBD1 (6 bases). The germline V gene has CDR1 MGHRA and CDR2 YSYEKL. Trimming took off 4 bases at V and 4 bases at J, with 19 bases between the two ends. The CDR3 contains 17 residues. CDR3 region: CASSPRGAALGTGELFF. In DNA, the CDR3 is TGCGCCAGCAGCCCCAGGGGCGCGGCCCTTGGCACCGGGGAGCTGTTTTTT.

The CDR3 here is CASSTGLAGYEQFF. The CDR3 DNA follows: TGTGCCAGCAGCACCGGACTAGCGGGTTATGAGCAGTTCTTC. The chain recombines TRBV7-9 with TRBJ2-1, with TRBD2 matching over 11 bases. The CDR3 totals 14 residues. Trimming at V came to 5 bases and at J to 8 bases, leaving 5 bases not matched to a gene. Germline loops: CDR1 SEHNR, CDR2 FQNEAQ (reference sequence).

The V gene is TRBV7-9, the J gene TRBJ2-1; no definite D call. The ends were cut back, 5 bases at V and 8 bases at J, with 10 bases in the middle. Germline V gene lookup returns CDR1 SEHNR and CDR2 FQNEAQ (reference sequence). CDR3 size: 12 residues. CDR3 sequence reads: CASSPRKHEQFF. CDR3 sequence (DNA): TGTGCCAGCAGCCCCCGCAAACATGAGCAGTTCTTC.

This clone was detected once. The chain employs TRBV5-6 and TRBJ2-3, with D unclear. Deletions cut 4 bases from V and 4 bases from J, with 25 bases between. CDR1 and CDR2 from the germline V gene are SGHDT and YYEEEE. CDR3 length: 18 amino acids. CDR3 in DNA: TGTGCCAGCAGCCCCTCCCCCAGGTTGGCGGAGAGAGCAGATACGCAGTATTTT. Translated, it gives CASSPSPRLAERADTQYF.